The 19 T cell receptor beta chains presented below share a single source sample, sequenced in a study of neurological immune-mediated disorders. In TCRdb, the 5' RACE reads were re-called with MiXCR into one record per CDR3 protein. The table lists about 33,000 distinct CDR3 sequences, about 13% of them singletons. Regarding time point: longitudinal time-point 2. Sequenced sample: PBMCs. These receptors all stem from a woman aged 40-49 years in good health.

This clonotype has a count of ten or more. The chain couples TRBV21-1 to TRBJ1-5; the table's D call, TRBD1, has no DNA check behind it. TRBV21-1 is a documented pseudogene. This CDR3 region has 13 residues. CDR3: CASMVQGHQPQHF. CDR3 DNA sequence: TGTGCCAGCATGGTACAGGGGCATCAGCCCCAGCATTTT.

This clonotype occurred many times. This chain joins TRBV14 and TRBJ1-1, with unresolved D. V dropped 6 bases and J dropped 0 bases, with 8 bases sitting between them. CDR3 length: 13 residues. In germline, CDR1 is SGHDN, CDR2 FVKESK. The CDR3 loop is CASRRILNTEAFF. The DNA of the CDR3 is TGTGCCAGCAGGAGGATATTGAACACTGAAGCTTTCTTT.

This clonotype has a count of ten or more. V and J are TRBV4-1 and TRBJ1-4, with D uncertain. The CDR3 length is 16 residues. V was clipped by 1 base and J by 0 bases, with 9 bases between them. Germline V CDR1 and CDR2: MGHRA, YSYEKL. The CDR3, as DNA: TGCGCCAGCAGCCAAGGACGGTTTGCAACTAATGAAAAACTGTTTTTT. Protein product: CASSQGRFATNEKLFF.

This clonotype was detected many times. V is TRBV4-3 and J is TRBJ2-7; D is unclear. The V gene lost 1 base and the J gene lost 3 bases, with 13 bases spanning the gap. CDR1 LGHNA and CDR2 YSLEER come from the germline V gene. The CDR3 consists of 15 residues. The CDR3 reads CASSQGQERYYEQYF. As DNA, the CDR3 is TGCGCCAGCAGCCAAGGTCAGGAGAGATACTACGAGCAGTACTTC.

On this clonotype: The junction differs from germline at one of its ends, possibly a read error. The chain has TRBV7-3 and TRBJ2-2; D not certain. The CDR3 length is 13 residues. CDR1 is SGHTA, CDR2 FQGTGA, per germline. Here the CDR3 reads CASSVTEPGELFF. The CDR3 bases are TGCGCCAGCAGCGTCACGGAACCCGGGGAGCTGTTTTTT.

This clonotype showed up many times. The chain joins TRBV20-1 to TRBJ1-6, with D uncertain. This CDR3 region has 13 residues. V was cut by 2 bases and J by 4 bases, with 6 bases left in between. The germline gives CDR1 DFQATT, CDR2 SNEGSKA (reference sequence). CDR3 nucleotide sequence: TGCAGTGCTAGACCCTCGTATAATTCACCCCTCCACTTT. Translated: CSARPSYNSPLHF.

This clonotype was recorded many times. The chain has TRBV7-2 and TRBJ1-2; 8 bases map to TRBD1. Germline V gene sequence: CDR1 SGHTA, CDR2 FQGNSA. The V and J ends lost 1 base and 8 bases, in that order; junction bases with no gene match: 6. The CDR3 has 14 amino acids. The CDR3 nucleotides read TGTGCCAGCAGCTTAGGGAGGACAGGGCACGGCTACACCTTC. Its protein product is CASSLGRTGHGYTF.

This clonotype was counted many times. The V call is TRBV6-5, the J call TRBJ2-7, with 8 bases aligning to TRBD1. V was clipped by 1 base and J by 7 bases; unmatched bases: 9. Germline values: CDR1 MNHEY, CDR2 SVGAGI. The CDR3 covers 15 residues. DNA of the CDR3: TGTGCCAGCAGTTACTATAGGGCAGGGGGCGAAGAGCAGTACTTC. This translates into CASSYYRAGGEEQYF.

This clonotype was seen repeatedly, ten times or more. The chain is built from TRBV6-2 or TRBV6-3 and TRBJ2-3, with D unclear. V lost 5 bases and J lost 0, with 18 bases in between. The germline V gene has CDR1 MNHEY and CDR2 SVGEGT. The CDR3 is 17 residues long. CDR3: CASSRTLSPASTDTQYF. The CDR3, as DNA: TGTGCCAGCAGTAGAACCTTGTCACCCGCTAGCACAGATACGCAGTATTTT.

In its sample, this clonotype was seen many times. The chain recombines TRBV7-9 with TRBJ1-5; 10 bases match TRBD1. The CDR3 has 16 residues. Germline CDR1 SEHNR, CDR2 FQNEAQ (reference sequence). V lost 5 bases, J lost 4 bases, and 8 bases stayed unmatched. DNA for the CDR3: TGTGCCAGCAGCACGGGGACAGGGGCGCTTAATCAGCCCCAGCATTTT. This gives the protein CASSTGTGALNQPQHF.

As concerns this clonotype: A read error may account for a junction end that differs from germline. This chain joins TRBV7-9 and TRBJ2-7, with no clear D. The CDR3 runs 12 residues. Germline CDR1 and CDR2: SEHNR and FQNEAQ (reference sequence). CDR3 residues: CASSQGSYDQYF. Here the CDR3 DNA reads TGTGCCAGCAGCCAAGGATCCTACGACCAGTACTTC.

This clonotype was observed many times. The chain uses TRBV5-1 and TRBJ1-1; D call uncertain. Looked up from germline, CDR1 is SGHRS and CDR2 is YFSETQ. V lost 0 bases, J lost 1 base, and 7 bases lay in between. CDR3 length: 14 amino acids. CDR3 bases: TGCGCCAGCAGCTTGGCCGGAAAGAACACTGAAGCTTTCTTT. As protein: CASSLAGKNTEAFF. Full variable domain (outside the CDR3, taken from reference TRBV5-1 and TRBJ1-1): KAGVTQTPRYLIKTRGQQVTLSCSPISGHRSVSWYQQTPGQGLQFLFEYFSETQRNKGNFPGRFSGRQFSNSRSEMNVSTLELGDSALYLCASSLAGKNTEAFFGQGTRLTVV.

This clonotype was observed at least ten times. The J gene is TRBJ2-1, the V gene TRBV20-1, with a tentative D call TRBD2 (7 bases). This CDR3 is built from 15 residues. Germline loops: CDR1 DFQATT, CDR2 SNEGSKA (reference sequence). The germline V and J ends were trimmed by 6 bases and 3 bases, with 18 bases remaining between them. CDR3 DNA: TGCAGTGCCGAGACCCGGGGGGCCTACTACAATGAGCAGTTCTTC. This codes for CSAETRGAYYNEQFF.

This clonotype was seen repeatedly, ten times or more. V usage is TRBV7-9 and J usage is TRBJ1-1, with D perhaps TRBD1 (5 bases). From germline, CDR1 is SEHNR and CDR2 FQNEAQ (reference sequence). V lost 1 base and J 5 bases, leaving 17 bases between the germline ends. The CDR3 contains 16 residues. As DNA, the CDR3 is TGTGCCAGCAGCTTAGTCGGGAGGGGTTTCGATACTGAAGCTTTCTTT. Its translation: CASSLVGRGFDTEAFF.

This clonotype was detected ten times or more. The chain combines TRBV7-6 with TRBJ2-7, with 8 bases identical to TRBD2. Germline V gene lookup returns CDR1 SGHVS and CDR2 FNYEAQ. V lost 5 bases, J lost 4 bases, and 10 bases stayed unmatched. The CDR3 covers 15 residues. This chain's CDR3 is CASSQQSGGLYEQYF. The CDR3 DNA is TGTGCCAGCAGCCAGCAAAGCGGGGGACTTTACGAGCAGTACTTC. Supplemented by reference TRBV7-6 and TRBJ2-7, the full variable domain reads GAGVSQSPRYKVTKRGQDVALRCDPISGHVSLYWYRQALGQGPEFLTYFNYEAQQDKSGLPNDRFSAERPEGSISTLTIQRTEQRDSAMYRCASSQQSGGLYEQYFGPGTRLTVT.

This clonotype was counted at least ten times. This chain uses TRBV5-1 with TRBJ1-6; 7 nucleotides match TRBD1. Germline loops: CDR1 SGHRS, CDR2 YFSETQ. The CDR3 runs 14 residues. The trim removed 3 bases at V and 9 bases at J, leaving 6 bases unmatched. CDR3 bases: TGCGCCAGCAGCTCCGGGACAGAGGTTTCACCCCTCCACTTT. It is translated as CASSSGTEVSPLHF.

Many counts were recorded for this clonotype. The chain uses TRBV4-3 and TRBJ1-1; a weak D match, TRBD1 (6 bases). The CDR3 runs to 15 residues. Germline V gene data show CDR1 as LGHNA and CDR2 as YSLEER. Trimming stripped 4 bases from V and 4 bases from J, with 16 bases between. CDR3 region: CASSLLRGGSTEAFF. The DNA of the CDR3 is TGCGCCAGCAGCCTCCTTAGAGGGGGGAGCACTGAAGCTTTCTTT.

The V call is TRBV27, the J call TRBJ2-1, with D perhaps TRBD2 (6 bases). Germline assignment: CDR1 MNHEY and CDR2 SMNVEV (reference sequence). Trimming left V 0 bases short and J 4 bases short, with 13 bases between. The CDR3 contains 16 residues. CDR3 sequence (DNA): TGTGCCAGCAGTTTATCTCTAGCGCGGGGATACAATGAGCAGTTCTTC. This encodes CASSLSLARGYNEQFF.

In its sample, this clonotype was seen many times. The chain carries TRBV4-1 and TRBJ1-2; D not certain. The V end was cut by 7 bases, the J end by 6 bases, with 12 bases between. The germline V gene has CDR1 MGHRA and CDR2 YSYEKL. This CDR3 is built from 12 residues. The CDR3 region is CASNGRGNGYTF. The CDR3 DNA reads as TGCGCCAGCAACGGACGGGGTAATGGCTACACCTTC.